One sample yielded the 17 T cell receptor beta chains listed below, sequenced in a study of blood T cell repertoires in COVID-19. The method was immunoSEQ multiplex PCR; TCRdb's version includes in-frame clones alone and lacks a portion of them. The sample consists of about 180,000 clones, under 85% of them appearing once. The source material was peripheral blood. Every receptor here comes from a human donor in a cohort sampled during active COVID-19.

The gene calls are TRBV29-1 and TRBJ2-7; D is possibly TRBD1 (6 bases). This CDR3 is 14 amino acids long. Germline lookup yields CDR1 SQVTM and CDR2 ANQGSEA. V lost 6 bases to trimming and J lost 0 bases, with 15 bases between them. The CDR3 DNA reads TGCAGCGTCGCCGGGACACCAGACTCCTACGAGCAGTACTTC. Translated: CSVAGTPDSYEQYF.

The J gene is TRBJ2-5, the V gene TRBV7-3, with 11 bases aligning to TRBD2. This CDR3 spans 15 amino acids. Trimming at V came to 7 bases and at J to 5 bases, leaving 9 bases not matched to a gene. Germline loops: CDR1 SGHTA, CDR2 FQGTGA. CDR3 sequence (DNA): TGTGCCAGCACATATAGCGGGGGGGCCCTGGAGACCCAGTACTTC. The encoded protein is CASTYSGGALETQYF.

The chain joins TRBV2 to TRBJ2-3; 7 nucleotides agree with TRBD2. After removal of 3 bases from V and 7 bases from J, the junction contained 10 bases not matched to a gene. The CDR3 runs 15 residues. Germline-derived CDR1 and CDR2 are SNHLY and FYNNEI. The CDR3 region is CASSDGAGNVYTQYF. CDR3 sequence (DNA): TGTGCCAGCAGTGATGGAGCGGGGAATGTGTATACGCAGTATTTT.

The chain employs TRBV3-1 (or the pseudogene TRBV3-2) and TRBJ2-1; 8 bases map to TRBD2. V trimming: 0 bases; J trimming: 2 bases; junction bases outside the gene matches: 6. Germline CDR1 reads LGHDT; CDR2 reads YNNKEL (reference sequence). CDR3 length: 17 amino acids. The CDR3 reads CASSQDGSGGAYNEQFF. In DNA form, the CDR3 reads TGTGCCAGCAGCCAAGATGGGAGCGGGGGAGCCTACAATGAGCAGTTCTTC.

This clone was seen only once. The V gene is TRBV18, the J gene TRBJ1-2; 7 bases are a match to TRBD1. V was pared by 2 bases and J by 4 bases, with 7 bases of the junction left unmatched. The germline gives CDR1 KGHSH, CDR2 LQKENI. The CDR3 length is 15 residues. The CDR3 nucleotides are TGTGCCAGCTCACCAAGCGAAGGGGGCGCCTATGGCTACACCTTC. Its translation: CASSPSEGGAYGYTF.

J is TRBJ2-7 and V is TRBV7-3; D is perhaps TRBD2 (5 bases). The CDR3 length is 16 residues. Looked up from germline, CDR1 is SGHTA and CDR2 is FQGTGA. V gave up 3 bases and J gave up 2 bases, with 17 bases separating them. The CDR3, as DNA: TGTGCCAGCAGCTTCGGGTCGGGGAGTGCCGCCTACGAGCAGTACTTC. This codes for CASSFGSGSAAYEQYF.

The chain links TRBV5-4 to TRBJ2-7; 7 bases align to TRBD1. Germline assignment: CDR1 SGHNT and CDR2 YYREEE (reference sequence). Trimming at V came to 4 bases and at J to 6 bases, leaving 13 bases not matched to a gene. This CDR3 spans 15 amino acids. In DNA form, the CDR3 reads TGTGCCAGCAGCCATCGACAGGGTTTAAGGTCCGAGCAGTACTTC. It encodes CASSHRQGLRSEQYF.

The sample holds a few counts of this clone. CDR3 in DNA: TGTGCCAGCAGCTTAGGGGCAAGCGGGGAGCTGTTTTTT. Encoded protein: CASSLGASGELFF. The chain combines TRBV7-9 with TRBJ2-2, with no clear D. The germline V gene encodes CDR1 SEHNR and CDR2 FQNEAQ (reference sequence). This CDR3 has 13 residues. V was clipped by 1 base and J by 7 bases, with 7 bases between them. Based on the CDR3 plus reference TRBV7-9 and TRBJ2-2, the full variable domain is DTGVSQNPRHKITKRGQNVTFRCDPISEHNRLYWYRQTLGQGPEFLTYFQNEAQLEKSRLLSDRFSAERPKGSFSTLEIQRTEQGDSAMYLCASSLGASGELFFGEGSRLTVL.

The chain recombines TRBV7-9 with TRBJ1-4; 8 nucleotides match TRBD1. This CDR3 contains 17 residues. Germline lookup yields CDR1 SEHNR and CDR2 FQNEAQ (reference sequence). After removal of 5 bases from V and 0 bases from J, the junction contained 8 bases not matched to a gene. CDR3 sequence reads: CASSPRDRTSTNEKLFF. In DNA, the CDR3 is TGTGCCAGCAGCCCAAGGGACAGGACTTCAACTAATGAAAAACTGTTTTTT.

The rearrangement links TRBV19 to TRBJ1-5; TRBD1 matches 10 bases. The CDR3 runs to 17 residues. The germline V gene encodes CDR1 LNHDA and CDR2 SQIVND (reference sequence). V trimming: 6 bases; J trimming: 2 bases; junction bases outside the gene matches: 10. CDR3 bases: TGTGCCAGTAGGTCCGGGACAGGGGCGCGGGGCAATCAGCCCCAGCATTTT. This gives the protein CASRSGTGARGNQPQHF.

About this clone: The identical CDR3 is also encoded by other nucleotide sequences in the sample. The rearrangement joins TRBV20-1 to TRBJ2-7; D possibly corresponds to TRBD1 (6 bases). This CDR3 region has 11 residues. Trimming removed 6 bases from V and 4 bases from J, with 10 bases in between. Germline CDR1 is DFQATT and CDR2 is SNEGSKA (reference sequence). The CDR3 bases are TGCAGTGCGCCCAGGGGTTACGAGCAGTACTTC. This sequence encodes CSAPRGYEQYF.

This clone has only a few counts. The V and J genes are TRBV12-3 or TRBV12-4 and TRBJ1-5; D is ambiguous. Trimming left V 5 bases short and J 5 bases short, with 10 bases between. CDR3 length equals 13 residues. This chain's CDR3 is CASSRSSDQPQHF. Written as DNA, the CDR3 is TGTGCCAGCAGTCGGTCCTCCGATCAGCCCCAGCATTTT.

The gene calls are TRBV4-1 and TRBJ2-1; the match to TRBD2 covers 7 bases. Germline CDR1 reads MGHRA; CDR2 reads YSYEKL. This CDR3 is 16 amino acids long. The V and J ends lost 5 bases and 8 bases, in that order; junction bases with no gene match: 15. CDR3 coding DNA: TGCGCCAGCAGCTCCCGACTAGCAGCGATCGGCCATGAGCAGTTCTTC. Protein sequence: CASSSRLAAIGHEQFF.

V is TRBV18 and J is TRBJ1-1; D gene uncertain. CDR3 length: 18 amino acids. V lost 1 base, J lost 0 bases, and 18 bases lay in between. Per germline, CDR1 KGHSH and CDR2 LQKENI. CDR3 bases: TGTGCCAGCTCACCACTGGGTCCGGGATATGGAATGAACACTGAAGCTTTCTTT. Residues: CASSPLGPGYGMNTEAFF. The full variable domain, in which reference TRBV18 and TRBJ1-1 provide the parts outside the CDR3, is NAGVMQNPRHLVRRRGQEARLRCSPMKGHSHVYWYRQLPEEGLKFMVYLQKENIIDESGMPKERFSAEFPKEGPSILRIQQVVRGDSAAYFCASSPLGPGYGMNTEAFFGQGTRLTVV.

The CDR3 DNA reads as TGTGCCAGCAGCTGGGCCCCCCAAGATGAGCAGTTCTTC. This translates into CASSWAPQDEQFF. The gene calls are TRBV7-9 and TRBJ2-1; unclear D gene. This CDR3 is 13 amino acids long. CDR1 SEHNR and CDR2 FQNEAQ come from the germline V gene (reference sequence). V lost 4 bases to trimming and J lost 8 bases, with 12 bases between them.

The chain uses TRBV9 and TRBJ2-1; 10 nucleotides match TRBD2. V lost 6 bases, J lost 4 bases, and 10 bases stayed unmatched. The CDR3 spans 16 residues. The germline gives CDR1 SGDLS, CDR2 YYNGEE. The DNA of the CDR3 is TGTGCCAGCAACCAAGGGAGGACTAGCGGTTACAATGAGCAGTTCTTC. Its protein is CASNQGRTSGYNEQFF.

The chain links TRBV29-1 to TRBJ1-2; D is unclear. The germline gives CDR1 SQVTM, CDR2 ANQGSEA. There are 17 residues in the CDR3. Deletions cut 1 base from V and 0 bases from J, with 18 bases between. The CDR3 sequence: CSVEGESRTGTNYGYTF. CDR3 DNA sequence: TGCAGCGTTGAAGGAGAAAGCCGTACCGGTACTAACTATGGCTACACCTTC.